Listed here are 9 T cell receptor beta chains from one sample, sequenced in a study of T cell repertoires in cytomegalovirus infection. TCRdb re-called the reads through MiXCR, storing one row per CDR3 protein. The sample holds around 300,000 distinct CDR3 sequences; roughly 26% are singletons and the top ten take approximately 13%. Sequenced: PBMCs. These receptors were taken from a human donor in good health (CMV status not recorded). Some clones in this sample may be carry-over from other donors' samples.

The chain couples TRBV20-1 to TRBJ2-3, with 11 bases aligning to TRBD1. This CDR3 region has 18 residues. With V trimmed by 3 bases and J by 0 bases, 11 bases remained unmatched. Germline values: CDR1 DFQATT, CDR2 SNEGSKA (reference sequence). CDR3 nucleotide sequence: TGCAGTGCTAGTGGGGGACAGGGGGGATTCCCTAGCACAGATACGCAGTATTTT. Its protein product is CSASGGQGGFPSTDTQYF.

DNA of the CDR3: TGCAGTGCTTTCGACAGGATGACCTACAATGAGCAGTTCTTC. Amino acids: CSAFDRMTYNEQFF. V and J are TRBV20-1 and TRBJ2-1, with a tentative D call TRBD1 (6 bases). This CDR3 contains 14 residues. Germline V gene sequence: CDR1 DFQATT, CDR2 SNEGSKA (reference sequence). V was shortened by 5 bases and J by 2 bases, with 13 bases between the two germline ends.

The sample holds many counts of this clonotype. This chain joins TRBV7-2 and TRBJ2-1; D gene uncertain. Germline values: CDR1 SGHTA, CDR2 FQGNSA. CDR3 length equals 13 residues. V was pared by 2 bases and J by 4 bases, with 6 bases between. CDR3 protein: CASSLSLYNEQFF. The DNA for the CDR3 is TGTGCCAGCAGCTTATCCCTGTACAATGAGCAGTTCTTC.

This clonotype was found many times. V gene TRBV6-5 combines with J gene TRBJ1-3; tentative D call: TRBD1 (6 bases). Germline CDR1 is MNHEY and CDR2 is SVGAGI. V lost 2 bases and J 4 bases, leaving 15 bases between the germline ends. The CDR3 loop spans 16 amino acids. DNA for the CDR3: TGTGCCAGCAGTTACGCCACAACAGGGACCGGAAACACCATATATTTT. As protein: CASSYATTGTGNTIYF.

The CDR3 region is CSASPGRSGANVLTF. The CDR3 nucleotides are TGCAGTGCTAGCCCCGGCCGCTCTGGGGCCAACGTCCTGACTTTC. J is TRBJ2-6 and V is TRBV20-1; D uncertain. Germline CDR1 and CDR2: DFQATT and SNEGSKA (reference sequence). V was pared by 3 bases and J by 0 bases, with 9 bases between. The length of the CDR3 is 15 residues.

This clonotype was recorded only once. The CDR3 here is CASSLHGTQYF. The CDR3 region has the DNA TGTGCCAGCAGTTTACATGGTACGCAGTATTTT. The J gene is TRBJ2-3, the V gene TRBV12-3 or TRBV12-4; D remains ambiguous. The CDR3 totals 11 residues. V lost 2 bases and J lost 8, with 5 bases in between.

This clonotype has more than one count but fewer than ten. CDR3 sequence: CASSLWGAGSTEAFF. In nucleotides, the CDR3 is TGTGCCAGCAGTTTATGGGGGGCGGGTTCCACTGAAGCTTTCTTT. The V gene is TRBV28, the J gene TRBJ1-1; D is perhaps TRBD1 (6 bases). CDR3 length: 15 residues. Trimming pared 0 bases from V and 4 bases from J, leaving 12 bases between. Looked up from germline, CDR1 is MDHEN and CDR2 is SYDVKM.

This clonotype was seen repeatedly, ten times or more. At one of its ends the junction is not consistent with the germline gene, which may arise from a read error. The chain carries TRBV12-3 or TRBV12-4 and TRBJ2-7, with D possibly being TRBD2 (5 bases). The CDR3 loop spans 12 amino acids. CDR3 protein: CASSLATGEQYF. In nucleotides, the CDR3 is TGTGCCAGCAGCTTAGCGACTGGCGAGCAGTACTTC.

The chain recombines TRBV29-1 with TRBJ1-5, with D tentatively TRBD1 (5 bases). Germline V gene data show CDR1 as SQVTM and CDR2 as ANQGSEA. Trimming took 4 bases from V and 4 from J, leaving 8 bases between them. The CDR3 is made up of 12 amino acids. CDR3 sequence reads: CSVGGGNQPQHF. The CDR3 DNA reads TGCAGCGTTGGCGGGGGGAATCAGCCCCAGCATTTT.